One sample yielded the 14 T cell receptor beta chains listed below, sequenced in a study of T cells in Graves' hyperthyroidism and ophthalmopathy. Regions amplified from RNA transcripts were the TCR beta CDR3 regions. HTBI primers were used for first-round RT-PCR of the TCR CDR3. TCRdb recomputed calls from the multiplex PCR reads with MiXCR, one row per CDR3 protein. The sample has 750,000 to 950,000 distinct CDR3 sequences, more than 30% seen once; the top ten hold 8.9%. The sequenced sample consisted of blood. The origin of the receptors is a man aged 18 to 30 with Graves' hyperthyroidism.

This clonotype was seen ten or more times. This chain joins TRBV2 and TRBJ2-5, with D maybe TRBD2 (6 bases). Between the trimmed V and J ends, which lost 7 bases and 4 bases, there was a span of 10 bases. There are 12 residues in the CDR3. CDR1 and CDR2 from the germline V gene are SNHLY and FYNNEI. The CDR3 DNA sequence: TGTGCCAGCAATTCGGGAGCAGAGACCCAGTACTTC. Protein sequence: CASNSGAETQYF.

This clonotype turned up a few times. This sequence joins TRBV10-3 and TRBJ1-2, with 7 nucleotides matching TRBD1. This CDR3 has 13 amino acids. Germline CDR1 is ENHRY and CDR2 is SYGVKD. Trimming took 3 bases from V and 6 from J; bases not matched to a gene: 4. Here the CDR3 DNA reads TGTGCCATCAGTGAAACAGGGACAGATGGCTACACCTTC. Translation gives CAISETGTDGYTF.

The chain is built from TRBV4-1 and TRBJ2-7, with TRBD1 matching over 8 bases. Unmatched junction bases numbered 6, after V lost 2 bases and J lost 0 bases. Looked up from germline, CDR1 is MGHRA and CDR2 is YSYEKL. The CDR3 extends over 16 amino acids. The CDR3 DNA is TGCGCCAGCAGCCAAAGCCGGACAGGGAACTCCTACGAGCAGTACTTC. As protein: CASSQSRTGNSYEQYF.

The rearrangement joins TRBV7-2 to TRBJ1-1; 7 bases agree with TRBD1. V shed 5 bases, J shed 1 base, and the junction held 7 bases outside the gene matches. The CDR3 totals 15 residues. Germline loops: CDR1 SGHTA, CDR2 FQGNSA. The CDR3 DNA reads TGTGCCAGCAGCCAAAACAGGGGCCGGAACACTGAAGCTTTCTTT. Its translation is CASSQNRGRNTEAFF. The entire variable domain, with the rest obtained from reference TRBV7-2 and TRBJ1-1, is as follows: GAGVSQSPSNKVTEKGKDVELRCDPISGHTALYWYRQSLGQGLEFLIYFQGNSAPDKSGLPSDRFSAERTGGSVSTLTIQRTQQEDSAVYLCASSQNRGRNTEAFFGQGTRLTVV.

This clonotype came up a few times. The V and J genes are TRBV6-1 and TRBJ1-2, with a weak D call TRBD1 (6 bases). V gave up 5 bases and J gave up 4 bases, with 14 bases separating them. Germline V gives CDR1 MNHNS, CDR2 SASEGT. The CDR3 contains 14 residues. CDR3 sequence: CASSPTGTPYGYTF. The CDR3 nucleotides read TGTGCCAGCAGTCCCACCGGGACACCCTATGGCTACACCTTC.

The J gene is TRBJ1-1, the V gene TRBV6-6; D remains unclear. This CDR3 spans 11 amino acids. Germline V gives CDR1 MNHNY, CDR2 SVGAGI (reference sequence). Between the trimmed V and J ends, which lost 6 bases and 3 bases, there was a span of 5 bases. CDR3 region: CASRVDTEAFF. The DNA for the CDR3 is TGTGCCAGCAGGGTCGACACTGAAGCTTTCTTT.

The chain employs TRBV7-9 and TRBJ2-7; 12 nucleotides line up with TRBD1. Germline CDR1 and CDR2: SEHNR and FQNEAQ (reference sequence). The CDR3 extends over 15 amino acids. J was trimmed by 3 bases and V by 5 bases; bases with no gene match: 5. DNA of the CDR3: TGTGCCAGCAGCCGCGGGACAGGGGGCTTCTACGAGCAGTACTTC. Amino acids: CASSRGTGGFYEQYF. Full variable domain (remainder filled in from reference TRBV7-9 and TRBJ2-7): DTGVSQNPRHKITKRGQNVTFRCDPISEHNRLYWYRQTLGQGPEFLTYFQNEAQLEKSRLLSDRFSAERPKGSFSTLEIQRTEQGDSAMYLCASSRGTGGFYEQYFGPGTRLTVT.

This sequence joins TRBV24-1 and TRBJ1-5; no definite D call. Germline CDR1 and CDR2: KGHDR and SFDVKD. Trimming pared 7 bases from V and 2 bases from J, leaving 8 bases between. CDR3 length equals 13 residues. The CDR3 region has the DNA TGTGCCACCAGAGACTCGGGCAATCAGCCCCAGCATTTT. This gives the protein CATRDSGNQPQHF.

This chain links TRBV9 with TRBJ1-1; no reliable D call. Germline CDR1 is SGDLS and CDR2 is YYNGEE. This CDR3 is 14 amino acids long. V shed 4 bases and J shed 4 bases, with 14 bases lying between them. The CDR3 is CASSPQTSGTEAFF. The DNA for the CDR3 is TGTGCCAGCAGCCCTCAAACCTCGGGCACTGAAGCTTTCTTT.

This clonotype was seen many times. An end of the junction does not agree with germline; a read error may underlie this. This sequence joins TRBV19 and TRBJ1-5; a possible D gene is TRBD1 (5 bases). Per germline, CDR1 LNHDA and CDR2 SQIVND (reference sequence). There are 13 residues in the CDR3. CDR3 residues: CASSMGGNQPQHF. The CDR3 DNA follows: TGTGCCAGCAGTATGGGGGGCAATCAGCCCCAGCATTTT.

This clonotype was counted only a few times. J is TRBJ2-5 and V is TRBV6-5; no clear D. The V end was cut by 2 bases, the J end by 3 bases, with 7 bases between. Germline CDR1 reads MNHEY; CDR2 reads SVGAGI. The CDR3 has 13 residues. The CDR3 DNA follows: TGTGCCAGCAGTTACATGCAAGAAGAGACCCAGTACTTC. Its protein product is CASSYMQEETQYF.

The chain employs TRBV20-1 and TRBJ1-6; 9 bases fit TRBD1. CDR1 and CDR2 from the germline V gene are DFQATT and SNEGSKA (reference sequence). V was clipped by 5 bases and J by 7 bases; unmatched bases: 6. The CDR3 spans 14 residues. The CDR3 here is CSARTGAVNSPLHF. The CDR3 nucleotides are TGCAGTGCTCGGACAGGGGCCGTAAATTCACCCCTCCACTTT.

Many counts were recorded for this clonotype. The rearrangement uses TRBV13 and TRBJ2-7; 9 nucleotides align to TRBD2. The V gene's germline CDR1 is PRHDT and CDR2 FYEKMQ (reference sequence). CDR3 length equals 14 residues. Trimming took 5 bases from V and 7 from J; bases not matched to a gene: 9. The CDR3 region is CASSPSGRSGEQYF. The CDR3 DNA reads TGTGCCAGCAGCCCGAGCGGGAGGTCGGGGGAGCAGTACTTC.

This clonotype was recorded a few times. This chain joins TRBV4-1 and TRBJ2-6, with 7 bases that match TRBD2. V was clipped by 7 bases and J by 1 base; unmatched bases: 1. The CDR3 is 14 amino acids. Per the germline V gene, CDR1 is MGHRA and CDR2 is YSYEKL. The CDR3, as DNA: TGCGCCAGCACCGGGGGGTCTGGGGCCAACGTCCTGACTTTC. Translating it yields CASTGGSGANVLTF.